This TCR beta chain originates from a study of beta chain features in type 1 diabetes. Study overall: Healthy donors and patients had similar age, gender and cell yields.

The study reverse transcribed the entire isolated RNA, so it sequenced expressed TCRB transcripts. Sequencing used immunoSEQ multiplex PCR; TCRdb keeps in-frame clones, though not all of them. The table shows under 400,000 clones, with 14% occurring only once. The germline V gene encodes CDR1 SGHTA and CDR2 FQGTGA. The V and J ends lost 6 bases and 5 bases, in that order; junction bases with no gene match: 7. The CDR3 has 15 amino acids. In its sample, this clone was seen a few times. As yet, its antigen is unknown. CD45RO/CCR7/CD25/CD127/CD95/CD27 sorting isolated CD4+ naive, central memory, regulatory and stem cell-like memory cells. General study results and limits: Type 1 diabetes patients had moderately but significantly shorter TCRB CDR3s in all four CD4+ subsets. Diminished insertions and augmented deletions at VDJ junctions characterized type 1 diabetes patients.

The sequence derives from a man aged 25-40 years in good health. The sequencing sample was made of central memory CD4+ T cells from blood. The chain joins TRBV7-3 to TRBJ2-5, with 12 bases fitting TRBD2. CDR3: CASSWGLAGGETQYF. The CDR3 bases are TGTGCCAGCAGTTGGGGACTAGCGGGTGGGGAGACCCAGTACTTC.